A single sample gave rise to the 2 T cell receptor beta chains below, sequenced in a study of early T cells in non-severe SARS-CoV-2 infection. Via MiXCR, TCRdb re-called the 5' RACE reads, giving one row per CDR3 protein. Here the sample spans 88,000 or so distinct CDR3 sequences, 14% to 15% being singletons. The specimen sequenced was whole blood. The origin of the receptors is an adult who was a healthcare worker with PCR-confirmed SARS-CoV-2 infection or an uninfected control (not recorded which).

This chain uses TRBV15 with TRBJ1-2; D is uncertain. The V gene lost 0 bases and the J gene lost 6 bases, with 11 bases spanning the gap. Germline CDR1 LNHNV, CDR2 YYDKDF (reference sequence). The CDR3 covers 14 residues. CDR3 nucleotides: TGTGCCACCAGCAGAGAATTGGGCGCGAATGGCTACACCTTC. Protein sequence: CATSRELGANGYTF.

This clonotype was observed a handful of times. The chain joins TRBV25-1 to TRBJ2-7; maybe TRBD2 (5 bases). This CDR3 has 14 amino acids. The ends were cut back, 3 bases at V and 5 bases at J, with 14 bases in the middle. Germline V gene sequence: CDR1 MGHDK, CDR2 SYGVNS. CDR3 nucleotides: TGTGCCAGCAGTGATCTCTGGGGAGACGACGAGCAGTACTTC. It translates to CASSDLWGDDEQYF.